These 4 T cell receptor beta chains came from one sample sequenced in a study of blood T cells in healthy people across ages. A second roughly 6 to 11 cycle PCR used barcoded and J-beta primers. TCRdb re-analysed the 5' RACE reads in MiXCR, keeping a single row per CDR3 protein. Of more than 1.4 million distinct CDR3 sequences in the sample, 42% were seen once. Sequencing was carried out using blood. The source is a woman aged 18-29 years in good health.

The CDR3 bases are TGCAGCGTTGCATTCACAGCTAACACCGGGGAGCTGTTTTTT. This translates into CSVAFTANTGELFF. The rearrangement uses TRBV29-1 and TRBJ2-2; D gene unclear. Looked up from germline, CDR1 is SQVTM and CDR2 is ANQGSEA. This CDR3 has 14 amino acids. V was shortened by 4 bases and J by 2 bases, with 11 bases between the two germline ends.

In this sample, this clonotype turned up a few times. The rearrangement uses TRBV12-3 or TRBV12-4 and TRBJ1-5, with D hard to call. V lost 3 bases and J 1 base, leaving 7 bases between the germline ends. The CDR3 extends over 14 amino acids. DNA for the CDR3: TGTGCCAGCAGTTTGGGTAAGAGCAATCAGCCCCAGCATTTT. It is translated as CASSLGKSNQPQHF.

This chain joins TRBV9 and TRBJ1-1, with a weak D call TRBD1 (6 bases). Germline loops: CDR1 SGDLS, CDR2 YYNGEE. Deletions cut 4 bases from V and 0 bases from J, with 13 bases between. The CDR3 contains 15 residues. CDR3 sequence reads: CASSPNQGLNTEAFF. In DNA, the CDR3 is TGTGCCAGCAGCCCAAATCAGGGGTTGAACACTGAAGCTTTCTTT.

On this clonotype itself: A much larger clone differs from this one at a single base, so this may be a read error. In nucleotides, the CDR3 is TGTGCCAGCAGCCAAGGGCGAGGGACCTACGAGCAGTTCTTC. It is translated as CASSQGRGTYEQFF. This chain uses TRBV3-1 with TRBJ2-1; D tentatively reads TRBD1 or TRBD2 (5 bases each). CDR3 length: 14 amino acids. V was clipped by 1 base and J by 10 bases, with 14 bases between them. The germline V gene encodes CDR1 LGHDT and CDR2 YNNKEL (reference sequence).